This entry is about one TCR beta chain. What it binds is unknown. This record comes from a study of T cell responses to AZD1222 COVID-19 vaccine. This CDR3 contains 18 residues. Germline V CDR1 and CDR2: SGHTA, FQGTGA. The V segment lost 4 bases and the J segment 2 bases; nucleotides outside the gene matches: 13. Sequencing was performed with immunoSEQ multiplex PCR; in TCRdb, only in-frame clones are kept and a portion is missing. This table has roughly 150,000 clones, around 90% appearing once. Study-level findings and limits: Females made up more of the donors, who were largely white British, and clonal diversity may have come out too low. Dominant CD4 TCR responses targeted spike regions 160-218 and 743-854.

The chain recombines TRBV7-3 with TRBJ1-2; 10 nucleotides match TRBD1. This receptor was identified in an adult who received the AZD1222 COVID-19 vaccine. Sequencing was performed on peripheral blood, taken 28 days after the second AZD1222 dose. CDR3 in DNA: TGTGCCAGCAGCTCCCTTGGGACAGGGGTTTTGTTAAACTATGGCTACACCTTC. Protein sequence: CASSSLGTGVLLNYGYTF.